A single sample gave rise to the 31 T cell receptor beta chains below, sequenced in a study of T cell repertoires in cytomegalovirus infection. Using its own MiXCR run on the reads, TCRdb lists one record per CDR3 protein. This table holds some 180,000 distinct CDR3 sequences, 8% to 10% found once. Sequences were obtained from PBMCs. All receptors come from a human donor in good health (CMV status not recorded). Some clones in this sample may be carry-over from other donors' samples.

In its sample, this clonotype was seen many times. The V and J genes are TRBV7-2 and TRBJ2-1, with TRBD2 identical over 7 bases. Unmatched junction bases numbered 14, after V lost 1 base and J lost 5 bases. The CDR3 is 18 amino acids. Per the germline V gene, CDR1 is SGHTA and CDR2 is FQGNSA. CDR3 protein: CASSLVVPPAREHNEQFF. CDR3 bases: TGTGCCAGCAGCTTAGTCGTTCCCCCAGCGCGGGAGCACAATGAGCAGTTCTTC.

This clonotype was observed at least ten times. The chain is built from TRBV7-9 and TRBJ2-5; tentative D call: TRBD2 (6 bases). Germline CDR1 reads SEHNR; CDR2 reads FQNEAQ (reference sequence). The CDR3 sequence is 15 residues long. V was shortened by 1 base and J by 2 bases, with 11 bases between the two germline ends. This CDR3 is CASSLDLGGQETQYF. CDR3 DNA sequence: TGTGCCAGCAGCTTAGACCTCGGGGGACAAGAGACCCAGTACTTC.

Many counts were recorded for this clonotype. This chain joins TRBV20-1 and TRBJ1-3; possibly TRBD1 for D (5 bases). The V end lost 5 bases, the J end lost 0 bases, and 17 bases lay between the germline ends. The CDR3 loop spans 16 amino acids. Germline CDR1 DFQATT, CDR2 SNEGSKA (reference sequence). CDR3 DNA sequence: TGCAGTGCTCCTACGGTCTGGGGCAGCTCTGGAAACACCATATATTTT. This sequence encodes CSAPTVWGSSGNTIYF.

This clonotype was counted ten times or more. The rearrangement uses TRBV7-8 and TRBJ1-3, with D uncertain. This CDR3 spans 12 amino acids. CDR1 is SGHVS and CDR2 is FQNEAQ in the germline V gene. V was pared by 5 bases and J by 4 bases, with 6 bases between. CDR3 protein: CASSLLGNTIYF. DNA of the CDR3: TGTGCCAGCAGCCTCTTAGGAAACACCATATATTTT.

The rearrangement uses TRBV29-1 and TRBJ2-1, with D possibly being TRBD1 (6 bases). The CDR3 consists of 14 residues. V gave up 7 bases and J gave up 2 bases, with 15 bases separating them. Germline CDR1 reads SQVTM; CDR2 reads ANQGSEA. The chain's CDR3 is CSAQGGRAYNEQFF. Written as DNA, the CDR3 is TGCAGCGCTCAAGGGGGTCGGGCCTACAATGAGCAGTTCTTC.

The chain couples TRBV6-2 or TRBV6-3 to TRBJ2-7; D gene uncertain. Germline-derived CDR1 and CDR2 are MNHEY and SVGEGT. The CDR3 has 13 amino acids. V was cut by 7 bases and J by 1 base, with 11 bases left in between. The CDR3 DNA sequence: TGTGCCAGCAATCCGGGCCGTTCCTACGAGCAGTACTTC. This gives the protein CASNPGRSYEQYF.

This clonotype was picked up many times. The chain employs TRBV7-9 and TRBJ1-2; weak D call: TRBD1 (5 bases). The CDR3 contains 15 residues. Germline V gene sequence: CDR1 SEHNR, CDR2 FQNEAQ (reference sequence). Trimming shortened V by 1 base and J by 2 bases, and 11 bases separated the two germline ends. The CDR3 coding sequence is TGTGCCAGCAGCTTAGGGGACGGCTTCAACTATGGCTACACCTTC. This codes for CASSLGDGFNYGYTF.

This clonotype was seen a handful of times. This chain joins TRBV12-3 or TRBV12-4 and TRBJ2-4; possibly TRBD1 or TRBD2 for D (5 bases each). Trimming removed 3 bases at V and 8 bases at J, with 11 bases between. The CDR3 is 13 residues long. The DNA of the CDR3 is TGTGCCAGCAGTTTTGGGACCAAGGACATTCAGTACTTC. It yields the protein CASSFGTKDIQYF.

The V call is TRBV19, the J call TRBJ2-2, with D tentatively TRBD2 (5 bases). Trimming took off 10 bases at V and 4 bases at J, with 7 bases between the two ends. The length of the CDR3 is 11 residues. Germline loops: CDR1 LNHDA, CDR2 SQIVND (reference sequence). CDR3 sequence: CATRVTGELFF. Written as DNA, the CDR3 is TGTGCCACGCGGGTCACCGGGGAGCTGTTTTTT.

The rearrangement joins TRBV4-3 to TRBJ1-3; no firm D call. Trimming stripped 0 bases from V and 1 base from J, with 13 bases between. The length of the CDR3 is 17 residues. Germline V CDR1 and CDR2: LGHNA, YSLEER. The DNA for the CDR3 is TGCGCCAGCAGCCAAGATAACACCTGGGGATCTGGAAACACCATATATTTT. This codes for CASSQDNTWGSGNTIYF.

Comment on this clonotype: Without the conserved terminal phenylalanine or tryptophan, this CDR3 likely stems from a read error. The V gene is TRBV28, the J gene TRBJ2-3; 7 bases agree with TRBD1. This CDR3 has 15 residues. CDR1 is MDHEN and CDR2 is SYDVKM in the germline V gene. V was pared by 6 bases and J by 2 bases, with 8 bases of the junction left unmatched. The CDR3 protein is CASSPGQPFTDTQYI. CDR3 nucleotides: TGTGCCAGCAGCCCGGGACAGCCGTTCACAGATACGCAGTATATT.

The J gene is TRBJ2-1, the V gene TRBV7-2; the D gene is possibly TRBD2 (6 bases). Trimming removed 5 bases at V and 10 bases at J, with 21 bases between. The CDR3 has 15 amino acids. CDR1 is SGHTA, CDR2 FQGNSA, per germline. This CDR3 reads CASSQLGGSFREQFF. The CDR3 bases are TGTGCCAGCAGCCAATTGGGGGGTTCTTTCCGAGAGCAGTTCTTC.

The chain carries TRBV12-3 or TRBV12-4 and TRBJ2-2, with D hard to call. The CDR3 is made up of 13 amino acids. V lost 4 bases, J lost 4 bases, and 7 bases lay in between. The CDR3 protein is CASSSTLTGELFF. CDR3 DNA: TGTGCCAGCAGTTCCACCCTCACCGGGGAGCTGTTTTTT.

This clonotype was observed once. The genes are TRBV28 and TRBJ1-5; D is unresolved. Germline values: CDR1 MDHEN, CDR2 SYDVKM. V lost 5 bases and J lost 7, with 18 bases in between. The CDR3 has 15 residues. The CDR3 nucleotides are TGTGCCAGCAGTCCCACCGGAAAGGGCAGACAGCCCCAGCATTTT. It encodes CASSPTGKGRQPQHF. The variable domain in full, with the rest retrieved from reference TRBV28 and TRBJ1-5, is DVKVTQSSRYLVKRTGEKVFLECVQDMDHENMFWYRQDPGLGLRLIYFSYDVKMKEKGDIPEGYSVSREKKERFSLILESASTNQTSMYLCASSPTGKGRQPQHFGDGTRLSIL.

This clonotype was counted at least ten times. The chain recombines TRBV7-2 with TRBJ2-1; the match to TRBD2 covers 9 bases. Germline assignment: CDR1 SGHTA and CDR2 FQGNSA. V shed 5 bases, J shed 2 bases, and the junction held 1 base outside the gene matches. The CDR3 contains 14 residues. CDR3 protein: CASSASGTYNEQFF. DNA of the CDR3: TGTGCCAGCAGCGCTAGCGGGACCTACAATGAGCAGTTCTTC.

This sequence joins TRBV5-4 and TRBJ2-1; TRBD1 matches at 8 bases. V dropped 10 bases and J dropped 8; count of bases not matched to a gene: 14. Germline V gene lookup returns CDR1 SGHNT and CDR2 YYREEE (reference sequence). This CDR3 is 14 amino acids long. For the CDR3, the DNA is TGTGCCCTCAGGGCAGGGGGCACAGGCGATGAGCAGTTCTTC. Encoded protein: CALRAGGTGDEQFF.

At least ten counts were recorded for this clonotype. This chain joins TRBV20-1 and TRBJ1-3; no clear D. The CDR3 spans 15 residues. Germline V gene data show CDR1 as DFQATT and CDR2 as SNEGSKA (reference sequence). V was shortened by 6 bases and J by 1 base, with 16 bases between the two germline ends. DNA of the CDR3: TGCAGTGCCCCTCAAGCCAGCCGTTCTGGAAACACCATATATTTT. Its translation: CSAPQASRSGNTIYF.

This clonotype was observed many times. The chain employs TRBV12-3 or TRBV12-4 and TRBJ1-5, with no clear D. V gave up 4 bases and J gave up 7 bases, with 17 bases separating them. There are 15 residues in the CDR3. In DNA form, the CDR3 reads TGTGCCAGCAGTTCTGGCTTCCAGGTTCAGCAGCCCCAGCATTTT. It is translated as CASSSGFQVQQPQHF.

This clonotype was seen at least ten times. The CDR3 sequence: CASSFYRVSYNEQFF. CDR3 DNA sequence: TGTGCCAGCAGCTTTTACAGGGTCTCCTACAATGAGCAGTTCTTC. The chain uses TRBV11-3 and TRBJ2-1; D might be TRBD1 (6 bases). The CDR3 has 15 residues. Trimming took 3 bases from V and 0 from J, leaving 9 bases between them. Per the germline V gene, CDR1 is SGHNT and CDR2 is YENEEA. Full variable domain (missing parts from reference TRBV11-3 and TRBJ2-1): EAGVVQSPRYKIIEKKQPVAFWCNPISGHNTLYWYLQNLGQGPELLIRYENEEAVDDSQLPKDRFSAERLKGVDSTLKIQPAELGDSAVYLCASSFYRVSYNEQFFGPGTRLTVL.

Ten or more counts support this clonotype. The V and J genes are TRBV20-1 and TRBJ2-1, with 8 bases lining up with TRBD2. The V gene's germline CDR1 is DFQATT and CDR2 SNEGSKA (reference sequence). The length of the CDR3 is 16 residues. V lost 0 bases to trimming and J lost 3 bases; unmatched junction nucleotides: 7. CDR3 in DNA: TGCAGTGCTAGAGATAACGGCGCGGGGGGCTACAATGAGCAGTTCTTC. The encoded protein is CSARDNGAGGYNEQFF.

This clonotype occurred a few times. V and J are TRBV20-1 and TRBJ1-1; 7 bases align to TRBD1. Germline lookup yields CDR1 DFQATT and CDR2 SNEGSKA (reference sequence). J was trimmed by 4 bases and V by 5 bases; bases with no gene match: 10. CDR3 size: 14 residues. The CDR3: CSADPSRGGTEAFF. DNA for the CDR3: TGCAGTGCTGACCCCAGCAGGGGGGGCACTGAAGCTTTCTTT.

This clonotype was counted between two and nine times. CDR3 sequence reads: CSARSFREGYEQYF. CDR3 in DNA: TGCAGTGCTAGATCGTTTAGAGAGGGGTACGAGCAGTACTTC. The genes are TRBV20-1 and TRBJ2-7; D could derive from TRBD1 or TRBD2 (5 bases each). The CDR3 has 14 residues. Trimming stripped 2 bases from V and 4 bases from J, with 15 bases between. CDR1 DFQATT and CDR2 SNEGSKA come from the germline V gene (reference sequence).

This clonotype was picked up many times. The rearrangement uses TRBV12-3 or TRBV12-4 and TRBJ1-5; D perhaps matches TRBD1 (5 bases). Trimming stripped 4 bases from V and 1 base from J, with 11 bases between. CDR3 length: 15 residues. CDR3 nucleotides: TGTGCCAGCAGTTCGACAGCGGGGAGCAATCAGCCCCAGCATTTT. Translating it yields CASSSTAGSNQPQHF.

This clonotype was seen ten or more times. The chain joins TRBV7-2 to TRBJ2-2; 9 nucleotides match TRBD2. The CDR3 has 17 residues. Per germline, CDR1 SGHTA and CDR2 FQGNSA. The ends lost 5 bases at V and 2 bases at J; junction bases unmatched: 9. CDR3 nucleotide sequence: TGTGCCAGCAGCCCGCGACTAGCGGCTCCTAACACCGGGGAGCTGTTTTTT. Translating it yields CASSPRLAAPNTGELFF.

This clonotype was counted ten times or more. The V and J genes are TRBV7-9 and TRBJ1-5; no definite D call. Germline-derived CDR1 and CDR2 are SEHNR and FQNEAQ (reference sequence). V shed 4 bases and J shed 2 bases, with 9 bases lying between them. CDR3 length equals 14 residues. The CDR3 sequence: CASSSEMGNQPQHF. CDR3 nucleotides: TGTGCCAGCAGCTCAGAGATGGGCAATCAGCCCCAGCATTTT.

There are a few counts of this clonotype. The genes are TRBV28 and TRBJ1-1; unclear D gene. V was cut by 8 bases and J by 3 bases, with 13 bases left in between. The CDR3 loop spans 13 amino acids. Germline CDR1 reads MDHEN; CDR2 reads SYDVKM. In DNA, the CDR3 is TGTGCCAGCGGTATTGGGTTTTACACTGAAGCTTTCTTT. Its protein is CASGIGFYTEAFF.

This sequence joins TRBV4-1 and TRBJ1-3, with unresolved D. The CDR3 is 20 residues long. Per germline, CDR1 MGHRA and CDR2 YSYEKL. Trimming took off 0 bases at V and 1 base at J, with 22 bases between the two ends. The CDR3 here is CASSQENTGSGFTSGNTIYF. CDR3 DNA sequence: TGCGCCAGCAGCCAAGAAAATACGGGTTCTGGTTTCACTTCTGGAAACACCATATATTTT.

The rearrangement uses TRBV20-1 and TRBJ2-5; 9 bases agree with TRBD2. This CDR3 spans 13 amino acids. Germline values: CDR1 DFQATT, CDR2 SNEGSKA (reference sequence). With V trimmed by 8 bases and J by 4 bases, 8 bases remained unmatched. In DNA, the CDR3 is TGCAGTACATTCATAGCGGGAGTAGAGACCCAGTACTTC. It yields the protein CSTFIAGVETQYF.

CDR3 residues: CASSIRGGSSYNEQFF. The CDR3 DNA sequence: TGTGCCAGCAGTATAAGGGGCGGGAGCTCCTACAATGAGCAGTTCTTC. V gene TRBV9 combines with J gene TRBJ2-1; 7 bases fit TRBD2. Looked up from germline, CDR1 is SGDLS and CDR2 is YYNGEE. This CDR3 spans 16 amino acids. With V trimmed by 5 bases and J by 0 bases, 8 bases remained unmatched.

The chain couples TRBV10-2 to TRBJ1-1, with D perhaps TRBD1 (5 bases). V was shortened by 10 bases and J by 4 bases, with 16 bases between the two germline ends. This CDR3 contains 13 residues. The germline CDR1 and CDR2 sequences are WSHSY and SAAADI. The CDR3 DNA reads TGCGCCACCAACGAGGGGAAAAGCACTGAAGCTTTCTTT. This sequence encodes CATNEGKSTEAFF.

Notes on this clonotype: Just one base apart from a much larger clone, this may be a read error. The chain is built from TRBV28 and TRBJ2-7; D possibly corresponds to TRBD1 (6 bases). Looked up from germline, CDR1 is MDHEN and CDR2 is SYDVKM. This CDR3 is built from 14 residues. The CDR3 spells CASSSVDSSYDQYF. In nucleotides, the CDR3 is TGTGCCAGCAGTTCTGTGGACAGCTCCTACGACCAGTACTTC.